This passage covers 18 T cell receptor beta chains from one sample sequenced in a study of shared clonotypes between healthy human individuals. Measured with immunoSEQ multiplex PCR; TCRdb has only the in-frame clones, and not every one. The sample gives 1,400,000 or so clones, roughly 98.5% of which show up once; 0.36% is in the top ten. Material: naive CD4+ T cells sorted from blood. As to subset: CD45RA+ positively selected. The receptors stem from a man younger than 45 in good health.

The CDR3 sequence: CASRSLQGAVFGEQYF. The CDR3 coding sequence is TGTGCCAGCAGGTCATTACAGGGGGCGGTATTCGGCGAGCAGTACTTC. The chain joins TRBV11-2 to TRBJ2-7, with 9 bases aligning to TRBD1. This CDR3 comprises 16 residues. Germline CDR1 and CDR2: SGHAT and FQNNGV. V shed 6 bases, J shed 6 bases, and the junction held 15 bases outside the gene matches.

This sequence joins TRBV5-4 and TRBJ1-1; D gene uncertain. Deletions cut 4 bases from V and 6 bases from J, with 16 bases between. The CDR3 contains 14 residues. Germline V gene lookup returns CDR1 SGHNT and CDR2 YYREEE (reference sequence). CDR3 protein: CASSREAGSPEAFF. The CDR3 DNA is TGTGCCAGCAGCCGAGAGGCCGGATCCCCTGAAGCTTTCTTT.

The chain recombines TRBV27 with TRBJ2-7, with 10 nucleotides matching TRBD1. The V and J ends lost 3 bases and 3 bases, in that order; junction bases with no gene match: 8. Per the germline V gene, CDR1 is MNHEY and CDR2 is SMNVEV (reference sequence). This CDR3 comprises 16 residues. CDR3 sequence (DNA): TGTGCCAGCAGTTTCAGGGGACAGGGGATAAACTACGAGCAGTACTTC. Its translation is CASSFRGQGINYEQYF.

Regarding this clone: Other DNA sequences in this sample translate to the same CDR3. The chain is built from TRBV5-1 and TRBJ2-7; 12 bases are shared with TRBD2. CDR3 length: 14 residues. The germline gives CDR1 SGHRS, CDR2 YFSETQ. V shed 5 bases, J shed 2 bases, and the junction held 2 bases outside the gene matches. The CDR3 spells CASSLAGGPYEQYF. The CDR3 nucleotides are TGCGCCAGCAGTCTAGCGGGAGGGCCCTACGAGCAGTACTTC.

The chain carries TRBV29-1 and TRBJ2-7, with D possibly matching TRBD2 (6 bases). Trimming cost V 4 bases and J 3 bases, with 16 bases left between them. Germline assignment: CDR1 SQVTM and CDR2 ANQGSEA. The CDR3 runs to 14 residues. The CDR3 DNA is TGCAGCGTTGGGGGCAGACTGGGACTCTACGAGCAGTACTTC. This sequence encodes CSVGGRLGLYEQYF.

The table lists this clone with a count of one. Here the CDR3 DNA reads TGTGCCAGCAGCTTAGGTAGCGCTAAGTATTTT. Translated, it gives CASSLGSAKYF. This chain joins TRBV7-9 and TRBJ2-3, with a tentative D call TRBD2 (5 bases). Germline assignment: CDR1 SEHNR and CDR2 FQNEAQ (reference sequence). The CDR3 covers 11 residues. V lost 1 base and J lost 13, with 9 bases in between.

The V and J genes are TRBV27 and TRBJ1-4; D call uncertain. Trimming pared 7 bases from V and 8 bases from J, leaving 11 bases between. The CDR3 consists of 12 residues. CDR1 is MNHEY, CDR2 SMNVEV, per germline (reference sequence). CDR3 in DNA: TGTGCCAGCAAGGGCCCGGAGGAAAAACTGTTTTTT. Translation gives CASKGPEEKLFF.

The chain employs TRBV7-2 and TRBJ2-1, with TRBD2 matching 11 bases. Germline values: CDR1 SGHTA, CDR2 FQGNSA. This CDR3 is 17 amino acids long. The V and J ends lost 8 bases and 2 bases, in that order; junction bases with no gene match: 11. The CDR3 region is CASYRALAGGPYNEQFF. The CDR3 DNA is TGTGCCAGCTACCGAGCTCTAGCGGGAGGTCCCTACAATGAGCAGTTCTTC.

Points on this clone: Other DNA sequences from this sample encode an identical CDR3 as well. CDR3 loop: CASSQVRNTEAFF. The CDR3 nucleotides read TGTGCCAGCAGCCAAGTAAGGAACACTGAAGCTTTCTTT. The gene calls are TRBV14 and TRBJ1-1; no definite D call. V lost 1 base to trimming and J lost 1 base, with 4 bases between them. The CDR3 runs to 13 residues. In germline, CDR1 is SGHDN, CDR2 FVKESK.

This chain joins TRBV7-2 and TRBJ1-2, with D possibly matching TRBD1 (5 bases). Trimming stripped 1 base from V and 6 bases from J, with 15 bases between. The CDR3 runs 15 residues. The germline CDR1 and CDR2 sequences are SGHTA and FQGNSA. The CDR3 sequence: CASSLEGQGLNGYTF. Written as DNA, the CDR3 is TGTGCCAGCAGCTTAGAGGGGCAGGGATTGAATGGCTACACCTTC.

The CDR3: CASSLSGGSYEQYF. In DNA form, the CDR3 reads TGCGCCAGCAGCTTGTCGGGCGGGTCCTACGAGCAGTACTTC. This chain links TRBV5-1 with TRBJ2-5; D is perhaps TRBD2 (5 bases). TRBJ2-7 matches the DNA end more closely, so the J call is doubtful. Looked up from germline, CDR1 is SGHRS and CDR2 is YFSETQ. The CDR3 consists of 14 residues.

This clone was found once. J is TRBJ2-5 and V is TRBV6-6; TRBD2 is a possible D gene (6 bases). V lost 4 bases to trimming and J lost 5 bases, with 14 bases between them. From germline, CDR1 is MNHNY and CDR2 SVGAGI (reference sequence). CDR3 length: 14 amino acids. The CDR3 sequence: CASSSNMGRETQYF. The DNA of the CDR3 is TGTGCCAGCAGTTCAAACATGGGGAGGGAGACCCAGTACTTC.

This chain joins TRBV6-1 and TRBJ2-1; a weak D match, TRBD1 (6 bases). Germline CDR1 MNHNS, CDR2 SASEGT. Between the trimmed V and J ends, which lost 6 bases and 7 bases, there was a span of 13 bases. This CDR3 region has 13 residues. The CDR3, as DNA: TGTGCCAGCAGCGTACAGGGTCTGAATGAGCAGTTCTTC. It yields the protein CASSVQGLNEQFF.

The chain has TRBV7-8 and TRBJ2-1; unclear D gene. CDR3 length: 13 residues. The V gene's germline CDR1 is SGHVS and CDR2 FQNEAQ. Trimming took 6 bases from V and 4 from J, leaving 10 bases between them. The CDR3 DNA follows: TGTGCCAGCAGACCCTCCATTTACAATGAGCAGTTCTTC. Its translation is CASRPSIYNEQFF.

CDR3 in amino acids: CSVGREGEKLFF. CDR3 in DNA: TGCAGCGTTGGCCGGGAGGGCGAAAAACTGTTTTTT. The chain combines TRBV29-1 with TRBJ1-4; no firm D call. Germline CDR1 reads SQVTM; CDR2 reads ANQGSEA. Trimming shortened V by 4 bases and J by 8 bases, and 11 bases separated the two germline ends. The CDR3 spans 12 residues.

The chain employs TRBV15 and TRBJ2-2; D ambiguous. The CDR3 is 15 residues long. Trimming left V 1 base short and J 2 bases short, with 8 bases between. Germline-derived CDR1 and CDR2 are LNHNV and YYDKDF (reference sequence). This CDR3 reads CATSRGKVNTGELFF. CDR3 bases: TGTGCCACCAGCAGAGGGAAGGTTAACACCGGGGAGCTGTTTTTT.

In regard to this clone: The sample contains more than one DNA sequence encoding this CDR3. This chain links TRBV6-1 with TRBJ1-1; unclear D gene. Germline V gene data show CDR1 as MNHNS and CDR2 as SASEGT. The V and J ends lost 5 bases and 1 base respectively, with 2 bases between them. CDR3 length equals 11 residues. The CDR3 DNA is TGTGCCAGCAGTAGGAACACTGAAGCTTTCTTT. It encodes CASSRNTEAFF.

The V call is TRBV18, the J call TRBJ2-1, with 12 bases matching TRBD2. This CDR3 region has 19 residues. Per germline, CDR1 KGHSH and CDR2 LQKENI. V shed 5 bases, J shed 6 bases, and the junction held 17 bases outside the gene matches. The DNA for the CDR3 is TGTGCCAGCTCAGCCACCCTAGCGGGAGGGCCAAAATCCAGCAATGAGCAGTTCTTC. It is translated as CASSATLAGGPKSSNEQFF. The full variable domain, rest sourced from reference TRBV18 and TRBJ2-1, is NAGVMQNPRHLVRRRGQEARLRCSPMKGHSHVYWYRQLPEEGLKFMVYLQKENIIDESGMPKERFSAEFPKEGPSILRIQQVVRGDSAAYFCASSATLAGGPKSSNEQFFGPGTRLTVL.